This TCR beta chain is drawn from a study of cytomegalovirus exposure and HLA in healthy donors. Study-wide findings and caveats: Fewer N-insertions (relative to the approximately 670-donor mean) were reportedly seen in an Asian-associated ancestry cluster in a later analysis. In a later analysis, most CMV-associated TCR beta chains appeared HLA-restricted.

With 2 bases removed from V and 5 bases from J, the gap between germline ends came to 6 bases. The CDR3 has 13 amino acids. Looked up from germline, CDR1 is MNHEY and CDR2 is SMNVEV (reference sequence). Comment on this clone: The antigen is undetermined.

It was with 60 Vbeta and 13 Jbeta primers that the PCR ran. Libraries were prepared by immunoSEQ multiplex PCR; TCRdb keeps only in-frame clonotypes and omits some of them. The data hold hundreds of thousands of clones, with 65% to 85% observed a single time. Sequenced sample: PBMCs. This rearrangement joins TRBV27 to TRBJ2-2; maybe TRBD2 (5 bases). The sequence derives from a boy between 2 and 10 years old in good health and CMV-seronegative. CDR3 protein: CASSLTGTGELFF. In nucleotides, the CDR3 is TGTGCCAGCAGTTTAACGGGGACCGGGGAGCTGTTTTTT.